Listed here is a single T cell receptor (beta chain). This entry belongs to a study of PD-L1 blockade in urothelial cancer. Study-wide context: Prior exposure to chemotherapy in patients amounted to 0 to 3 regimens received.

As to time point: pretreatment peripheral blood. V was shortened by 7 bases and J by 4 bases, with 16 bases between the two germline ends. The CDR3 has 14 amino acids. Germline loops: CDR1 MDHEN, CDR2 SYDVKM. Assay used: immunoSEQ multiplex PCR; TCRdb lists only in-frame clones, some missing. The sample has roughly 130,000 clones, approximately 84% seen once. The sequencing used PBMCs, collected around atezolizumab (anti-PD-L1) treatment. The chain has TRBV28 and TRBJ1-2, with D maybe TRBD1 (5 bases). The source of this sequence is a man between 50 and 59 years old with urothelial cancer. The CDR3 DNA follows: TGTGCCAGCATCTCCTTCGGGGGAACCTATGGCTACACCTTC. This sequence encodes CASISFGGTYGYTF.